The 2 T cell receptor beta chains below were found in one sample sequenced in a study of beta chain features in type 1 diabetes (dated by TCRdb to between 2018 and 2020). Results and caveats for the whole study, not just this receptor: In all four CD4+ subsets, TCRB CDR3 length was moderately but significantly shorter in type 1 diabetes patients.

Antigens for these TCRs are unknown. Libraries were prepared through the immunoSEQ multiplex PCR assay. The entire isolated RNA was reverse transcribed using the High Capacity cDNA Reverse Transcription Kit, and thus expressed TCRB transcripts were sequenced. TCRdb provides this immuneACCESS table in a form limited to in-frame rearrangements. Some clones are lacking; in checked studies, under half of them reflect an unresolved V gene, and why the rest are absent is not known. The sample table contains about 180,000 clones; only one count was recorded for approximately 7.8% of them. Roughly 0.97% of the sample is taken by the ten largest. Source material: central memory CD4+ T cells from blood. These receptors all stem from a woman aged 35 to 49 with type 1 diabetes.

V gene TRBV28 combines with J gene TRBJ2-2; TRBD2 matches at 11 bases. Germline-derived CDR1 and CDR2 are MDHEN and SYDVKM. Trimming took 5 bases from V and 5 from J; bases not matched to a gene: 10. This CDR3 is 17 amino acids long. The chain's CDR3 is CASSISTSGRRTGELFF. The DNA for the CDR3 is TGTGCCAGCAGTATATCAACTAGCGGGAGAAGGACCGGGGAGCTGTTTTTT.

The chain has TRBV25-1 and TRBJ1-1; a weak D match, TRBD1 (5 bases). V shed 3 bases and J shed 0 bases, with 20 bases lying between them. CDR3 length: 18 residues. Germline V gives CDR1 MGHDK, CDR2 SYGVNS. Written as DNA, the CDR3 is TGTGCCAGCAGTGAGGGGCCGAGCGGGAGGAGGGTGAACACTGAAGCTTTCTTT. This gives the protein CASSEGPSGRRVNTEAFF.